What follows are 20 T cell receptor beta chains derived from one specimen sequenced in a study of T cell responses to AZD1222 COVID-19 vaccine. The repertoire was sequenced with immunoSEQ multiplex PCR; TCRdb's copy has only in-frame clones and lacks some. The sample shows about 140,000 clones, around 89% of them seen only once. This sample comprised peripheral blood, obtained on day 0 of AZD1222 vaccination. The receptors here all came from an adult in good health.

The CDR3 sequence is CASSPADYGYTF. The CDR3 DNA sequence: TGTGCCAGCAGCCCCGCCGATTATGGCTACACCTTC. The genes are TRBV6-5 and TRBJ1-2, with unresolved D. Germline lookup yields CDR1 MNHEY and CDR2 SVGAGI. With 6 bases removed from V and 5 bases from J, the gap between germline ends came to 10 bases. CDR3 length: 12 amino acids.

V gene TRBV11-2 combines with J gene TRBJ1-2, with 8 nucleotides matching TRBD1. Trimming at V came to 6 bases and at J to 8 bases, leaving 23 bases not matched to a gene. CDR3 length: 18 residues. CDR1 is SGHAT and CDR2 is FQNNGV in the germline V gene. The CDR3: CASRERGTASDRGLGYTF. CDR3 in DNA: TGTGCCAGCAGGGAAAGGGGAACAGCATCCGACAGGGGATTGGGCTACACCTTC.

This chain joins TRBV5-6 and TRBJ1-2; D is undetermined. This CDR3 is 14 amino acids long. The germline gives CDR1 SGHDT, CDR2 YYEEEE. Trimming took off 3 bases at V and 8 bases at J, with 17 bases between the two ends. CDR3 sequence: CASSSPDGIRGYTF. The DNA for the CDR3 is TGTGCCAGCAGCTCCCCGGACGGGATCCGGGGCTACACCTTC. Supplemented by reference TRBV5-6 and TRBJ1-2, the full variable domain reads DAGVTQSPTHLIKTRGQQVTLRCSPKSGHDTVSWYQQALGQGPQFIFQYYEEEERQRGNFPDRFSGHQFPNYSSELNVNALLLGDSALYLCASSSPDGIRGYTFGSGTRLTVV.

The chain links TRBV3-1 (or the pseudogene TRBV3-2) to TRBJ2-1; D may be TRBD1 (6 bases). This CDR3 contains 15 residues. The V gene's germline CDR1 is LGHDT and CDR2 YNNKEL (reference sequence). Between the trimmed V and J ends, which lost 6 bases and 0 bases, there was a span of 12 bases. The CDR3, as DNA: TGTGCCAGCAGGCCCGGGACACCCTCCTACAATGAGCAGTTCTTC. It translates to CASRPGTPSYNEQFF.

This chain joins TRBV5-4 and TRBJ1-4; D perhaps matches TRBD1 (5 bases). The V end was cut by 4 bases, the J end by 4 bases, with 11 bases between. In germline, CDR1 is SGHNT, CDR2 YYREEE (reference sequence). There are 14 residues in the CDR3. In nucleotides, the CDR3 is TGTGCCAGCAGCCCGGACACGATTAATGAAAAACTGTTTTTT. Translated: CASSPDTINEKLFF. The whole variable domain, filled in from reference TRBV5-4 and TRBJ1-4, reads ETGVTQSPTHLIKTRGQQVTLRCSSQSGHNTVSWYQQALGQGPQFIFQYYREEENGRGNFPPRFSGLQFPNYSSELNVNALELDDSALYLCASSPDTINEKLFFGSGTQLSVL.

This chain joins TRBV7-8 and TRBJ1-6; perhaps TRBD1 as D (5 bases). Germline V gives CDR1 SGHVS, CDR2 FQNEAQ. CDR3 length: 16 residues. Between the trimmed V and J ends, which lost 3 bases and 10 bases, there was a span of 19 bases. The CDR3 protein is CASSLGGRELGSPLHF. CDR3 in DNA: TGTGCCAGCAGCTTGGGCGGCAGGGAGCTAGGGTCACCCCTCCACTTT.

The chain carries TRBV6-5 and TRBJ2-5; 10 bases fit TRBD2. V dropped 9 bases and J dropped 1; count of bases not matched to a gene: 2. This CDR3 has 13 amino acids. Per germline, CDR1 MNHEY and CDR2 SVGAGI. CDR3 coding DNA: TGTGCCAGACTAGCGGGGTTCCAAGAGACCCAGTACTTC. Amino acids: CARLAGFQETQYF.

V gene TRBV28 combines with J gene TRBJ1-4, with D maybe TRBD1 (6 bases). V was shortened by 5 bases and J by 11 bases, with 15 bases between the two germline ends. CDR3 length: 13 residues. Germline V gives CDR1 MDHEN, CDR2 SYDVKM. CDR3 sequence reads: CASSRSRGGKLFF. CDR3 DNA: TGTGCCAGCAGTCGGTCCAGGGGCGGGAAACTGTTTTTT.

CDR3 amino acids: CSASLNEQFF. The CDR3 DNA reads as TGCAGTGCTAGCCTCAATGAGCAGTTCTTC. This sequence joins TRBV20-1 and TRBJ2-1; no firm D call. The CDR3 spans 10 residues. Germline-derived CDR1 and CDR2 are DFQATT and SNEGSKA (reference sequence). V was trimmed by 3 bases and J by 6 bases, leaving 3 bases between them.

The gene calls are TRBV6-5 and TRBJ2-5; D may be TRBD2 (6 bases). Deletions cut 6 bases from V and 10 bases from J, with 12 bases between. The CDR3 extends over 11 amino acids. In germline, CDR1 is MNHEY, CDR2 SVGAGI. The chain's CDR3 is CASRGGTLQYF. The DNA for the CDR3 is TGTGCCAGCAGGGGGGGAACGCTCCAGTACTTC.

The genes are TRBV5-5 and TRBJ2-1; 9 bases fit TRBD2. The CDR3 is 15 amino acids. The V gene's germline CDR1 is SGHKS and CDR2 YYEKEE (reference sequence). Trimming removed 4 bases from V and 3 bases from J; junction bases left unmatched: 5. The CDR3 DNA sequence: TGTGCCAGCAGCCTTAGCGGGGGATTCTACAATGAGCAGTTCTTC. Residues: CASSLSGGFYNEQFF.

This chain joins TRBV18 and TRBJ2-2, with D tentatively TRBD2 (5 bases). This CDR3 has 16 amino acids. Trimming shortened V by 4 bases and J by 7 bases, and 19 bases separated the two germline ends. The germline CDR1 and CDR2 sequences are KGHSH and LQKENI. CDR3 coding DNA: TGTGCCAGCTCACTAACTAGTTCTCTGGATGGCGGGGAGCTGTTTTTT. Amino acid sequence: CASSLTSSLDGGELFF. Drawing the rest from reference TRBV18 and TRBJ2-2, the complete variable domain is NAGVMQNPRHLVRRRGQEARLRCSPMKGHSHVYWYRQLPEEGLKFMVYLQKENIIDESGMPKERFSAEFPKEGPSILRIQQVVRGDSAAYFCASSLTSSLDGGELFFGEGSRLTVL.

The chain has TRBV15 and TRBJ2-6; D may be TRBD1 (6 bases). CDR1 and CDR2 from the germline V gene are LNHNV and YYDKDF (reference sequence). Trimming removed 9 bases at V and 3 bases at J, with 18 bases between. The CDR3 contains 16 residues. The CDR3 protein is CATSRGSYGGANVLTF. The CDR3 DNA reads TGTGCCACGAGTAGGGGGTCCTACGGTGGGGCCAACGTCCTGACTTTC. The whole variable domain, remainder taken from reference TRBV15 and TRBJ2-6, is DAMVIQNPRYQVTQFGKPVTLSCSQTLNHNVMYWYQQKSSQAPKLLFHYYDKDFNNEADTPDNFQSRRPNTSFCFLDIRSPGLGDTAMYLCATSRGSYGGANVLTFGAGSRLTVL.

The genes are TRBV29-1 and TRBJ1-1; 7 bases agree with TRBD1. The germline V gene encodes CDR1 SQVTM and CDR2 ANQGSEA. The CDR3 runs to 15 residues. V was clipped by 6 bases and J by 0 bases; unmatched bases: 10. The CDR3 DNA reads TGCAGCGTCCCCCGACAGGGCATTATGAACACTGAAGCTTTCTTT. This sequence encodes CSVPRQGIMNTEAFF.

The chain has TRBV19 and TRBJ2-5, with 7 positions matching TRBD2. The ends lost 5 bases at V and 9 bases at J; junction bases unmatched: 12. This CDR3 contains 14 residues. Germline V CDR1 and CDR2: LNHDA, SQIVND (reference sequence). The CDR3 loop is CASSAPFGAGAQYF. CDR3 DNA sequence: TGTGCCAGTAGTGCCCCCTTCGGCGCGGGGGCCCAGTACTTC.

The rearrangement uses TRBV7-6 and TRBJ1-5; the D gene is possibly TRBD1 (6 bases). The germline CDR1 and CDR2 sequences are SGHVS and FNYEAQ. V was cut by 1 base and J by 1 base, with 11 bases left in between. The CDR3 spans 16 residues. The DNA of the CDR3 is TGTGCCAGCAGCTTAGAGGCAGGGGAAAGCAATCAGCCCCAGCATTTT. It yields the protein CASSLEAGESNQPQHF.

This clone was found a few times. This chain links TRBV6-4 with TRBJ2-3; 9 positions match TRBD2. The J segment lost 7 bases and the V segment lost 2 bases, leaving 7 bases of the junction unmatched. CDR3 length equals 15 residues. Germline-derived CDR1 and CDR2 are MRHNA and SNTAGT. DNA for the CDR3: TGTGCCAGCAGTGACGAGGCGGGGGGGCAAAATACGCAGTATTTT. Its translation: CASSDEAGGQNTQYF.

The chain has TRBV6-4 and TRBJ1-5; D not certain. Germline CDR1 MRHNA, CDR2 SNTAGT. V lost 3 bases and J lost 9, with 12 bases in between. CDR3 length: 13 residues. CDR3 protein: CASSEHSAGPQHF. For the CDR3, the DNA is TGTGCCAGCAGTGAACACAGTGCTGGGCCCCAGCATTTT.

In its sample, this clone was seen a few times. This chain uses TRBV6-5 with TRBJ2-1; no firm D call. The CDR3 totals 16 residues. V was trimmed by 0 bases and J by 1 base, leaving 10 bases between them. Germline V gene sequence: CDR1 MNHEY, CDR2 SVGAGI. The CDR3 nucleotides read TGTGCCAGCAGTTACTCAGTACAACGATCCTACAATGAGCAGTTCTTC. This encodes CASSYSVQRSYNEQFF.

There are a few counts of this clone. The chain uses TRBV10-2 and TRBJ2-6; D is unresolved. CDR1 and CDR2 from the germline V gene are WSHSY and SAAADI. The CDR3 is made up of 17 amino acids. Between the trimmed V and J ends, which lost 2 bases and 0 bases, there was a span of 11 bases. Written as DNA, the CDR3 is TGCGCCAGCAGTGAGGGCTCGTCAATCTCTGGGGCCAACGTCCTGACTTTC. Encoded protein: CASSEGSSISGANVLTF.